This T cell receptor beta chain was found in a study of T cell changes during pregnancy in multiple sclerosis. Data came from immunoSEQ multiplex PCR; TCRdb stores just in-frame clones and leaves some out. The sample carries about 89,000 clones, over 90% recorded once. The material was peripheral blood, obtained in the third trimester of pregnancy. The TCR was taken from a female donor with multiple sclerosis, enrolled in a pregnancy study.

DNA of the CDR3: TGTGCCAGCAGCTTAGATGGCGGCAGGGGGACCTATGGCTACACCTTC. This sequence encodes CASSLDGGRGTYGYTF. This chain connects TRBV7-2 to TRBJ1-2, with 7 nucleotides matching TRBD1. CDR3 length: 16 residues. Germline V gene data show CDR1 as SGHTA and CDR2 as FQGNSA. V trimming: 1 base; J trimming: 4 bases; junction bases outside the gene matches: 9.